The 17 T cell receptor beta chains below come from one sample, sequenced in a study of CD8 T cells in Susac syndrome. Random hexamers served to reverse transcribe about 0.45 to 1 ug RNA. TCRdb passed the immunoSEQ multiplex PCR reads through MiXCR, listing each CDR3 protein once. The table has more than 100,000 distinct CDR3 sequences, over 90% seen once. Source material: CD4+ T cells from PBMCs. All receptors come from a human donor with Susac syndrome.

J is TRBJ2-3 and V is TRBV27; 12 bases align to TRBD2. Losses at the gene ends were 2 bases for V and 7 bases for J; bases not matched to a gene: 4. The CDR3 has 15 amino acids. Germline CDR1 reads MNHEY; CDR2 reads SMNVEV (reference sequence). CDR3 nucleotides: TGTGCCAGCAGTTTAGGACTAGCGGGACAGTATACGCAGTATTTT. It is translated as CASSLGLAGQYTQYF.

The chain uses TRBV18 and TRBJ2-1; 13 positions agree with TRBD2. The CDR3 contains 14 residues. V dropped 6 bases and J dropped 7; count of bases not matched to a gene: 3. Germline V lookup: CDR1 KGHSH, CDR2 LQKENI. The CDR3 region has the DNA TGTGCCAGCTCGGGACTAGCGGGGCTTAATGAGCAGTTCTTC. This sequence encodes CASSGLAGLNEQFF. The full variable domain, in which reference TRBV18 and TRBJ2-1 provide the parts outside the CDR3, is NAGVMQNPRHLVRRRGQEARLRCSPMKGHSHVYWYRQLPEEGLKFMVYLQKENIIDESGMPKERFSAEFPKEGPSILRIQQVVRGDSAAYFCASSGLAGLNEQFFGPGTRLTVL.

The chain joins TRBV29-1 to TRBJ2-7, with TRBD2 matching 9 bases. Germline CDR1 reads SQVTM; CDR2 reads ANQGSEA. V was clipped by 7 bases and J by 1 base; unmatched bases: 11. The CDR3 runs to 15 residues. CDR3 in amino acids: CSDHMSAGGSYEQYF. In DNA form, the CDR3 reads TGCAGCGACCACATGTCAGCGGGAGGATCCTACGAGCAGTACTTC.

The V gene is TRBV5-1, the J gene TRBJ2-1, with 7 bases identical to TRBD1. CDR1 is SGHRS, CDR2 YFSETQ, per germline. Trimming at V came to 0 bases and at J to 0 bases, leaving 0 bases not matched to a gene. The CDR3 runs to 15 residues. The CDR3 DNA reads as TGCGCCAGCAGCTTGGGACAGGGCTCCTACAATGAGCAGTTCTTC. Its protein product is CASSLGQGSYNEQFF.

The chain is built from TRBV4-1 and TRBJ2-7; D is possibly TRBD1 (6 bases). Trimming removed 1 base from V and 2 bases from J, with 12 bases in between. This CDR3 has 15 amino acids. CDR1 MGHRA and CDR2 YSYEKL come from the germline V gene. CDR3 residues: CASSQGIGQTYEQYF. For the CDR3, the DNA is TGCGCCAGCAGCCAAGGAATTGGACAGACCTACGAGCAGTACTTC.

This clonotype came up once. V usage is TRBV20-1 and J usage is TRBJ2-1; 7 bases map to TRBD1. V trimming: 6 bases; J trimming: 13 bases; junction bases outside the gene matches: 12. This CDR3 comprises 12 residues. Germline V CDR1 and CDR2: DFQATT, SNEGSKA (reference sequence). The CDR3 DNA sequence: TGCAGTGCAGCACAGGGGACCAGCGATCAGTTCTTC. Residues: CSAAQGTSDQFF.

The chain recombines TRBV2 with TRBJ2-1, with 9 bases identical to TRBD1. V was pared by 4 bases and J by 5 bases, with 6 bases of the junction left unmatched. The CDR3 totals 15 residues. Per the germline V gene, CDR1 is SNHLY and CDR2 is FYNNEI. The CDR3 bases are TGTGCCAGCAGTGGAGGGACAGGGCGGGACAATGAGCAGTTCTTC. The encoded protein is CASSGGTGRDNEQFF. Looking up the rest from reference TRBV2 and TRBJ2-1 gives the full variable domain: EPEVTQTPSHQVTQMGQEVILRCVPISNHLYFYWYRQILGQKVEFLVSFYNNEISEKSEIFDDQFSVERPDGSNFTLKIRSTKLEDSAMYFCASSGGTGRDNEQFFGPGTRLTVL.

The rearrangement uses TRBV24-1 and TRBJ2-5; D gene ambiguous. Germline CDR1 KGHDR, CDR2 SFDVKD. The CDR3 covers 14 residues. V was pared by 8 bases and J by 5 bases, with 17 bases between. The CDR3 DNA reads TGTGCCACCAAGTCGGCAGGCCCCGGGGAGACCCAGTACTTC. Its translation: CATKSAGPGETQYF.

The genes are TRBV2 and TRBJ1-1; D ambiguous. The CDR3 runs 11 residues. Germline CDR1 is SNHLY and CDR2 is FYNNEI. V was cut by 5 bases and J by 11 bases, with 12 bases left in between. The CDR3 here is CASSSVDQAFF. The CDR3 DNA follows: TGTGCCAGCAGTTCGGTCGACCAGGCTTTCTTT. Based on the CDR3 plus reference TRBV2 and TRBJ1-1, the full variable domain is EPEVTQTPSHQVTQMGQEVILRCVPISNHLYFYWYRQILGQKVEFLVSFYNNEISEKSEIFDDQFSVERPDGSNFTLKIRSTKLEDSAMYFCASSSVDQAFFGQGTRLTVV.

The J gene is TRBJ2-1, the V gene TRBV18; perhaps TRBD1 as D (5 bases). Looked up from germline, CDR1 is KGHSH and CDR2 is LQKENI. The CDR3 is 16 residues long. V was cut by 3 bases and J by 6 bases, with 18 bases left in between. The CDR3 spells CASSPLRGPKGNEQFF. The CDR3 DNA is TGTGCCAGCTCACCCTTAAGGGGCCCGAAGGGCAATGAGCAGTTCTTC.

The gene calls are TRBV29-1 and TRBJ1-1; D is unresolved. V was clipped by 4 bases and J by 7 bases, with 16 bases between them. CDR3 size: 13 residues. Germline-derived CDR1 and CDR2 are SQVTM and ANQGSEA. CDR3 protein: CSVVPPETYEAFF. The DNA for the CDR3 is TGCAGCGTTGTACCTCCTGAGACCTATGAAGCTTTCTTT.

In DNA, the CDR3 is TGTGCCAGTAGTGTGGGAGGCTACAATGAGCAGTTCTTC. Protein product: CASSVGGYNEQFF. V gene TRBV19 combines with J gene TRBJ2-1, with D possibly matching TRBD2 (6 bases). The CDR3 is 13 residues long. V shed 5 bases and J shed 3 bases, with 8 bases lying between them. Germline V gene sequence: CDR1 LNHDA, CDR2 SQIVND (reference sequence).

This rearrangement joins TRBV6-1 to TRBJ2-4; 7 nucleotides align to TRBD1. J lost 1 base, V lost 5 bases, and 11 bases had no gene match. This CDR3 has 17 residues. Germline V gives CDR1 MNHNS, CDR2 SASEGT. CDR3 sequence reads: CASSTNRGAVAKNIQYF. The CDR3 region has the DNA TGTGCCAGCAGTACGAACAGGGGTGCAGTGGCCAAAAACATTCAGTACTTC.

The chain carries TRBV24-1 and TRBJ2-1; 10 positions match TRBD2. After removal of 4 bases from V and 8 bases from J, the junction contained 7 bases not matched to a gene. Per germline, CDR1 KGHDR and CDR2 SFDVKD. There are 15 residues in the CDR3. Written as DNA, the CDR3 is TGTGCCACCAGTGACCAAGCGGGAGGGTCATATGAGCAGTTCTTC. Its protein product is CATSDQAGGSYEQFF.

V is TRBV5-1 and J is TRBJ2-3; 10 bases are a match to TRBD2. Germline V gene sequence: CDR1 SGHRS, CDR2 YFSETQ. The V segment lost 7 bases and the J segment 4 bases; nucleotides outside the gene matches: 6. The CDR3 length is 14 residues. CDR3 sequence (DNA): TGCGCCAGCTCCGTAGCGGGAGGCTCAGATACGCAGTATTTT. Encoded protein: CASSVAGGSDTQYF. The complete variable domain, with remaining parts taken from reference TRBV5-1 and TRBJ2-3, reads KAGVTQTPRYLIKTRGQQVTLSCSPISGHRSVSWYQQTPGQGLQFLFEYFSETQRNKGNFPGRFSGRQFSNSRSEMNVSTLELGDSALYLCASSVAGGSDTQYFGPGTRLTVL.

The V and J genes are TRBV5-4 and TRBJ2-2; TRBD1 is a possible D gene (6 bases). V was pared by 4 bases and J by 0 bases, with 13 bases between. Looked up from germline, CDR1 is SGHNT and CDR2 is YYREEE (reference sequence). This CDR3 has 16 residues. The CDR3 DNA reads as TGTGCCAGCAGCGGGCCCGGGACAACGAACACCGGGGAGCTGTTTTTT. Protein: CASSGPGTTNTGELFF. The full variable domain, completed using reference TRBV5-4 and TRBJ2-2, is ETGVTQSPTHLIKTRGQQVTLRCSSQSGHNTVSWYQQALGQGPQFIFQYYREEENGRGNFPPRFSGLQFPNYSSELNVNALELDDSALYLCASSGPGTTNTGELFFGEGSRLTVL.

The chain uses TRBV12-3 or TRBV12-4 and TRBJ2-5; the match to TRBD2 covers 7 bases. After removal of 5 bases from V and 4 bases from J, the junction contained 13 bases not matched to a gene. The length of the CDR3 is 16 residues. CDR3 bases: TGTGCCAGCAGTCTAATGCAAGGCGGGAGAGGAGAGACCCAGTACTTC. It yields the protein CASSLMQGGRGETQYF.